These 20 T cell receptor beta chains originate from one sample sequenced in a study of blood T cell repertoires in COVID-19. This table comes from immunoSEQ multiplex PCR, and its TCRdb copy is limited to in-frame clones, with some not included. The sample lists under 95,000 clones; roughly 91% were seen once. Material for sequencing was peripheral blood. These receptors came from a woman of 80 years or more with acute or convalescent COVID-19.

V and J are TRBV7-9 and TRBJ1-1, with TRBD1 identical over 8 bases. CDR3 length: 14 residues. The V gene's germline CDR1 is SEHNR and CDR2 FQNEAQ (reference sequence). Trimming took 5 bases from V and 5 from J; bases not matched to a gene: 7. DNA of the CDR3: TGTGCCAGCAGCCCTCAGGGGGCTTATACTGAAGCTTTCTTT. Protein product: CASSPQGAYTEAFF.

The V call is TRBV5-1, the J call TRBJ1-1; D gene ambiguous. CDR3 length: 15 residues. Germline CDR1 SGHRS, CDR2 YFSETQ. Trimming stripped 2 bases from V and 0 bases from J, with 11 bases between. The CDR3, as DNA: TGCGCCAGCAGCTTCAGCGGACGATTGAACACTGAAGCTTTCTTT. This sequence encodes CASSFSGRLNTEAFF. The full variable domain, with the rest looked up from reference TRBV5-1 and TRBJ1-1, is KAGVTQTPRYLIKTRGQQVTLSCSPISGHRSVSWYQQTPGQGLQFLFEYFSETQRNKGNFPGRFSGRQFSNSRSEMNVSTLELGDSALYLCASSFSGRLNTEAFFGQGTRLTVV.

The chain combines TRBV5-1 with TRBJ2-3, with D possibly matching TRBD1 (6 bases). CDR1 and CDR2 (germline): SGHRS, YFSETQ. Trimming stripped 0 bases from V and 2 bases from J, with 7 bases between. This CDR3 region has 14 residues. The CDR3 nucleotides are TGCGCCAGCAGCTTGGGGACAGCCACAGATACGCAGTATTTT. Its protein is CASSLGTATDTQYF. The full variable domain, in which reference TRBV5-1 and TRBJ2-3 provide the parts outside the CDR3, is KAGVTQTPRYLIKTRGQQVTLSCSPISGHRSVSWYQQTPGQGLQFLFEYFSETQRNKGNFPGRFSGRQFSNSRSEMNVSTLELGDSALYLCASSLGTATDTQYFGPGTRLTVL.

The chain joins TRBV9 to TRBJ2-2; D not certain. The V gene lost 0 bases and the J gene lost 7 bases, with 7 bases spanning the gap. Per germline, CDR1 SGDLS and CDR2 YYNGEE. The CDR3 loop spans 13 amino acids. The CDR3 protein is CASSVGSIGELFF. CDR3 nucleotide sequence: TGTGCCAGCAGCGTAGGTTCCATCGGGGAGCTGTTTTTT.

The chain carries TRBV19 and TRBJ1-3; D is possibly TRBD1 (6 bases). The germline V and J ends were trimmed by 3 bases and 1 base, with 16 bases remaining between them. This CDR3 is built from 17 residues. The germline V gene encodes CDR1 LNHDA and CDR2 SQIVND (reference sequence). The CDR3, as DNA: TGTGCCAGTAGTATCGTCCCAGGGGTCTTTTCTGGAAACACCATATATTTT. This translates into CASSIVPGVFSGNTIYF.

This rearrangement joins TRBV10-3 to TRBJ1-4, with a weak D call TRBD1 (5 bases). V gave up 4 bases and J gave up 4 bases, with 10 bases separating them. The CDR3 covers 14 residues. Germline V lookup: CDR1 ENHRY, CDR2 SYGVKD. The DNA of the CDR3 is TGTGCCATCAGTGGGGGGGGAAATAATGAAAAACTGTTTTTT. Encoded protein: CAISGGGNNEKLFF.

This clone was detected only a few times. The gene calls are TRBV5-1 and TRBJ1-2; D possibly corresponds to TRBD1 (6 bases). V lost 0 bases and J 0 bases, leaving 12 bases between the germline ends. Per the germline V gene, CDR1 is SGHRS and CDR2 is YFSETQ. The CDR3 length is 16 residues. The CDR3 DNA reads as TGCGCCAGCAGCTTGGACAGGGTGGGGTCTAACTATGGCTACACCTTC. Amino acids: CASSLDRVGSNYGYTF.

The V and J genes are TRBV9 and TRBJ1-6, with TRBD1 identical over 7 bases. There are 14 residues in the CDR3. Germline CDR1 SGDLS, CDR2 YYNGEE. Trimming at V came to 0 bases and at J to 9 bases, leaving 3 bases not matched to a gene. The CDR3: CASSVGQGGSPLHF. The CDR3 DNA reads as TGTGCCAGCAGCGTAGGACAGGGTGGTTCACCCCTCCACTTT.

This clone was seen a few times. The chain joins TRBV2 to TRBJ2-7; D possibly corresponds to TRBD1 (5 bases). V was cut by 6 bases and J by 4 bases, with 10 bases left in between. Germline V gene sequence: CDR1 SNHLY, CDR2 FYNNEI. CDR3 length: 12 amino acids. CDR3 region: CASSQTGYEQYF. The CDR3 DNA reads TGTGCCAGCAGCCAAACAGGTTACGAGCAGTACTTC. Based on the CDR3 plus reference TRBV2 and TRBJ2-7, the full variable domain is EPEVTQTPSHQVTQMGQEVILRCVPISNHLYFYWYRQILGQKVEFLVSFYNNEISEKSEIFDDQFSVERPDGSNFTLKIRSTKLEDSAMYFCASSQTGYEQYFGPGTRLTVT.

DNA of the CDR3: TGCGCCAGCAGATTCACAGGGGCTCAAGAAATTGAGACCCAGTACTTC. Encoded protein: CASRFTGAQEIETQYF. This chain uses TRBV5-1 with TRBJ2-5; 7 bases match TRBD1. Germline V gives CDR1 SGHRS, CDR2 YFSETQ. V dropped 5 bases and J dropped 5; count of bases not matched to a gene: 15. The CDR3 is 16 residues long.

This chain uses TRBV2 with TRBJ1-4; 7 positions match TRBD1. This CDR3 is 15 amino acids long. J was trimmed by 5 bases and V by 4 bases; bases with no gene match: 7. Germline CDR1 and CDR2: SNHLY and FYNNEI. CDR3 in DNA: TGTGCCAGCAGTGGTTCCGGGACAGAAAATGAAAAACTGTTTTTT. Residues: CASSGSGTENEKLFF.

The gene calls are TRBV5-1 and TRBJ2-7; TRBD1 might be the D (6 bases). This CDR3 region has 15 residues. Germline V gene lookup returns CDR1 SGHRS and CDR2 YFSETQ. The V and J ends lost 4 bases and 1 base respectively, with 15 bases between them. CDR3 sequence (DNA): TGCGCCAGCAGCCCCCAAGCAGGGACATCCTACGAGCAGTACTTC. Translation gives CASSPQAGTSYEQYF.

The chain combines TRBV9 with TRBJ2-6, with a possible D match to TRBD1 (6 bases). Germline V gene data show CDR1 as SGDLS and CDR2 as YYNGEE. The CDR3 loop spans 17 amino acids. Trimming pared 4 bases from V and 1 base from J, leaving 15 bases between. CDR3 sequence reads: CASSFYSGVSGANVLTF. CDR3 in DNA: TGTGCCAGCAGCTTTTACTCAGGGGTGTCTGGGGCCAACGTCCTGACTTTC. The complete variable domain, with remaining parts taken from reference TRBV9 and TRBJ2-6, reads DSGVTQTPKHLITATGQRVTLRCSPRSGDLSVYWYQQSLDQGLQFLIQYYNGEERAKGNILERFSAQQFPDLHSELNLSSLELGDSALYFCASSFYSGVSGANVLTFGAGSRLTVL.

The CDR3 is CASSQEGGGYQPQHF. In nucleotides, the CDR3 is TGCGCCAGCAGTCAAGAGGGGGGGGGTTATCAGCCCCAGCATTTT. The rearrangement joins TRBV23-1 to TRBJ1-5, with D maybe TRBD1 (6 bases). TRBV23-1 is an ORF, and what it does is uncertain. Trimming cost V 2 bases and J 5 bases, with 13 bases left between them. The length of the CDR3 is 15 residues.

J is TRBJ1-1 and V is TRBV11-2, with TRBD1 identical over 10 bases. The trim removed 3 bases at V and 11 bases at J, leaving 6 bases unmatched. This CDR3 is 13 amino acids long. The V gene's germline CDR1 is SGHAT and CDR2 FQNNGV. CDR3 protein: CASSLDRGTGAFF. CDR3 DNA: TGTGCCAGCAGCTTGGACAGGGGGACTGGTGCTTTCTTT.

The V and J genes are TRBV5-1 and TRBJ2-5; TRBD2 agrees at 11 bases. CDR3 length: 15 residues. Germline V gene data show CDR1 as SGHRS and CDR2 as YFSETQ. The V gene end was trimmed by 7 bases and the J gene end by 2 bases; junction bases not matched to a gene: 7. CDR3 region: CASLGLAGSQETQYF. The CDR3 nucleotides read TGCGCCAGCCTCGGACTAGCGGGTTCACAAGAGACCCAGTACTTC.

This clone has only a few counts. The V and J genes are TRBV27 and TRBJ1-2; D unresolved. This CDR3 comprises 13 residues. Trimming stripped 0 bases from V and 8 bases from J, with 10 bases between. Per germline, CDR1 MNHEY and CDR2 SMNVEV (reference sequence). The CDR3 sequence is CASSLSGVAGYTF. The CDR3 DNA reads as TGTGCCAGCAGTTTATCGGGCGTCGCCGGCTACACCTTC.

The V call is TRBV3-1 (or the pseudogene TRBV3-2), the J call TRBJ2-1; 13 nucleotides align to TRBD2. Unmatched junction bases numbered 3, after V lost 0 bases and J lost 7 bases. Looked up from germline, CDR1 is LGHDT and CDR2 is YNNKEL (reference sequence). This CDR3 spans 16 amino acids. Here the CDR3 DNA reads TGTGCCAGCAGCCAAGAGGGACTAGCGGGACGAAATGAGCAGTTCTTC. Translating gives CASSQEGLAGRNEQFF.

The chain couples TRBV30 to TRBJ1-4; a weak D match, TRBD1 (6 bases). CDR1 GTSNPN and CDR2 SVGIG come from the germline V gene (reference sequence). V was pared by 5 bases and J by 7 bases, with 14 bases between. This CDR3 comprises 13 residues. The CDR3 DNA follows: TGTGCCTGGGGGGGTTTGGGGGCTGAAAAACTGTTTTTT. Translated: CAWGGLGAEKLFF.

CDR3 amino acids: CASSQALAGVRDTGELFF. DNA for the CDR3: TGTGCCAGCAGCCAAGCCCTAGCGGGAGTTCGGGACACCGGGGAGCTGTTTTTT. The chain is built from TRBV14 and TRBJ2-2; 10 bases agree with TRBD2. The trim removed 1 base at V and 3 bases at J, leaving 8 bases unmatched. Germline values: CDR1 SGHDN, CDR2 FVKESK. This CDR3 has 18 residues.